This T cell receptor (beta chain) originates from a study of CD8 T cells in ankylosing spondylitis. This clonotype showed up many times. The target antigen is unknown. Libraries of TCR beta came from quantitative 5'-RACE with molecular barcodes. TCRdb re-derived calls from the 5' RACE reads in MiXCR, one entry per CDR3 protein. Among 80,000 to 100,000 distinct CDR3 sequences, about 9% were seen once, and the ten largest hold under 6%. Study observations and caveats: A TCR beta motif of about 8 highly homologous variants appeared characteristic of ankylosing spondylitis blood. Disease-linked clones displayed a CD8+ phenotype and appeared relatively rarely in peripheral blood. There was reportedly significant enrichment of clones that were disease-linked in matched ankylosing spondylitis synovial fluid.

Sequenced material: blood, either unsorted or a sorted T cell fraction (not recorded which). This TCR was recovered from a male donor with ankylosing spondylitis or in good health (not recorded which).

CDR3 coding DNA: TGTGCCAGCAGTCCCTGGACTGTAGCCTACGAGCAGTACTTC. Amino acids: CASSPWTVAYEQYF. The gene calls are TRBV28 and TRBJ2-7, with a weak D call TRBD2 (5 bases). V gave up 5 bases and J gave up 2 bases, with 13 bases separating them. Germline V gives CDR1 MDHEN, CDR2 SYDVKM. The CDR3 has 14 residues.